The entry below describes one T cell receptor (beta chain). Regarding donors, all were healthy bone marrow donors. The sample originates from a study of cytomegalovirus exposure and HLA in healthy donors. PCR used 60 Vbeta primers and 13 Jbeta primers. Generated by immunoSEQ multiplex PCR, the TCRdb table keeps only in-frame clones and is missing some. The sample has roughly 200,000 clones, roughly 72% seen once. This clonotype was sampled from a young man in good health and CMV-seronegative. The material sequenced was PBMCs.

The CDR3, as DNA: TGTGCCAGCAGTTCTTCTCTTTACGAGCAGTACTTC. This gives the protein CASSSSLYEQYF. This sequence joins TRBV28 and TRBJ2-7; no reliable D call. The germline V gene has CDR1 MDHEN and CDR2 SYDVKM. Trimming shortened V by 4 bases and J by 4 bases, and 8 bases separated the two germline ends. The CDR3 is made up of 12 amino acids.